Listed here are 9 T cell receptor beta chains from one sample, sequenced in a study of control samples from healthy donors and cancer patients. Only in-frame clones appear in the TCRdb table, and some are missing; sequencing was by immunoSEQ multiplex PCR. The table shows fewer than 200,000 clones, with roughly 88% occurring only once. Sequenced: blood. The source of these receptors is a woman aged 30 to 39 in good health.

The chain has TRBV28 and TRBJ2-5, with 8 bases lining up with TRBD1. The J call is uncertain, as TRBJ2-7 better fits the DNA end. Germline CDR1 is MDHEN and CDR2 is SYDVKM. The CDR3 totals 17 residues. CDR3 DNA sequence: TGTGCCAGCAGTCATCCCTTGGACAGGGTGAAAACCTACGAGCAGTACTTC. It encodes CASSHPLDRVKTYEQYF.

The V and J genes are TRBV19 and TRBJ2-6; no definite D call. Trimming removed 5 bases at V and 0 bases at J, with 2 bases between. There are 13 residues in the CDR3. CDR1 is LNHDA, CDR2 SQIVND, per germline (reference sequence). The CDR3 nucleotides are TGTGCCAGTAGTTTCTCTGGGGCCAACGTCCTGACTTTC. This codes for CASSFSGANVLTF.

This clone occurred once. The CDR3: CASSLEWGSDTQYF. The CDR3 coding sequence is TGCGCCAGCAGCTTGGAATGGGGCTCAGATACGCAGTATTTT. The chain joins TRBV5-1 to TRBJ2-3; tentative D call: TRBD1 (5 bases). The CDR3 totals 14 residues. Between the trimmed V and J ends, which lost 0 bases and 4 bases, there was a span of 9 bases. The V gene's germline CDR1 is SGHRS and CDR2 YFSETQ.

V usage is TRBV5-1 and J usage is TRBJ2-7; 9 nucleotides line up with TRBD1. The trim removed 0 bases at V and 6 bases at J, leaving 7 bases unmatched. CDR3 length equals 15 residues. Germline V gives CDR1 SGHRS, CDR2 YFSETQ. CDR3 sequence (DNA): TGCGCCAGCAGCTTGGCCGGGACAGGGTATAGCGAGCAGTACTTC. Protein sequence: CASSLAGTGYSEQYF.

V and J are TRBV11-2 and TRBJ1-5; 9 bases match TRBD1. Germline loops: CDR1 SGHAT, CDR2 FQNNGV. The CDR3 is 14 residues long. V shed 5 bases, J shed 2 bases, and the junction held 1 base outside the gene matches. The CDR3: CASSRTGGNQPQHF. As DNA, the CDR3 is TGTGCCAGCAGCCGGACAGGGGGCAATCAGCCCCAGCATTTT.

The chain employs TRBV10-3 and TRBJ1-1; D is possibly TRBD1 (6 bases). The CDR3 covers 15 residues. Germline V CDR1 and CDR2: ENHRY, SYGVKD. Between the trimmed V and J ends, which lost 2 bases and 6 bases, there was a span of 16 bases. The CDR3 is CAISEGQRRRAEAFF. The CDR3 nucleotides are TGTGCCATCAGTGAGGGACAGAGAAGGAGGGCTGAAGCTTTCTTT.

The chain uses TRBV24-1 and TRBJ2-1; D is unclear. From germline, CDR1 is KGHDR and CDR2 SFDVKD. The CDR3 has 18 amino acids. Trimming left V 6 bases short and J 0 bases short, with 20 bases between. CDR3 residues: CATSLQACPPSSYNEQFF. The CDR3 DNA reads TGTGCCACCAGTTTACAAGCGTGTCCGCCGAGCTCCTACAATGAGCAGTTCTTC.

The rearrangement uses TRBV27 and TRBJ2-5; D is uncertain. The CDR3 loop spans 14 amino acids. Per the germline V gene, CDR1 is MNHEY and CDR2 is SMNVEV (reference sequence). Trimming took off 7 bases at V and 1 base at J, with 13 bases between the two ends. The CDR3 reads CASKRRRIQETQYF. The CDR3 DNA follows: TGTGCCAGCAAAAGGAGACGGATCCAAGAGACCCAGTACTTC.

The chain has TRBV3-1 (or the pseudogene TRBV3-2) and TRBJ1-2, with TRBD1 matching over 8 bases. Germline lookup yields CDR1 LGHDT and CDR2 YNNKEL (reference sequence). J lost 4 bases, V lost 4 bases, and 5 bases had no gene match. The CDR3 totals 14 residues. In DNA form, the CDR3 reads TGTGCCAGCAGCCTCGGACAGGGTTCCTATGGCTACACCTTC. This encodes CASSLGQGSYGYTF.